This TCR beta chain comes out of a study of blood T cells in healthy people across ages (dated by TCRdb to the mid-2010s). As for the study more broadly: Template switching captured roughly one uniquely barcoded TCR beta cDNA molecule per two T cells in model experiments. To track age-related changes in TCR beta repertoire diversity, the study relied on deep sequencing normalized with unique cDNA molecular identifiers. The donors were split into four age groups: young (average around 17 years), middle-aged (39), aged (62) and long-lived (under 85). To avoid experimental bias, donors of different ages were spread randomly across the sequencing lanes. Two additional independent replicas of 1 million unique cDNA reads from the same blood draw were analyzed for two donors (one aged 18 to 30 and one aged 80 or older). Results and caveats for the whole study, not just this receptor: As age increased, observed TCR beta diversity per million T cells dropped in a roughly linear way, and a significant reduction was already evident by age 40. There was a strong correlation between observed TCR beta diversity and the percentage of naive T cells measured by flow cytometry. Because profiling used bulk unsorted PBMCs, naive and antigen-experienced compartments could not be compared conclusively. Estimates of total diversity based on one million sequenced T cells were considered lower bounds and underestimates. Donor CMV infection status was unknown, potentially confounding age-related changes in expanded clonotypes. Compared with the aged group, more naive CD4+ T cells, fewer expanded clones and increased TCR diversity were shown by the long-lived group, suggesting age selection.

The method was 5' RACE. Sequencer: Illumina HiSeq 2500. The second PCR ran for roughly 7 to 11 cycles and used a J-beta primer mix along with a sample-barcoded 5' primer. A template-switch 5' adaptor carrying 12 random nucleotides introduced a unique molecular identifier onto each TCR beta cDNA molecule. Each sample yielded at least 2.5 million CDR3-containing paired-end reads. All of the RNA was converted into first-strand cDNA using the Mint cDNA synthesis kit, with a TRBC-specific oligonucleotide serving as the primer. Following uracil-DNA glycosylase treatment, all cDNA underwent a first 18-cycle PCR with the universal primers M1SS and BC2_uni_R. Per the source publication's procedure: Each sample was normalized by randomly selecting 1 million high-quality reads, each carrying a distinct molecular identifier. Reads sharing molecular identifiers were discarded rather than binned into consensus sequences. MiTCR, with a Q25 quality threshold and the strictest error-elimination algorithm, was used for CDR3 identification, clonotype clustering and error correction. A nonparametric unseen species model using Euler transformation provided a lower-bound estimate of total TCR beta diversity. TCRdb reanalyzed the raw reads on its own, using fastp at Q25 for trimming and MiXCR for clone calling, and kept in-frame beta chains. Duplicate CDR3 protein sequences are folded into a single record with the most common DNA and genes. The V and J calls reflect TCRdb's pipeline rather than the authors' work. Counted in this sample were over 600,000 distinct CDR3 sequences; roughly three fifths of them appeared once. Of the sample, around 25% falls within the top ten clones.

Donors were under 40 systemically healthy Caucasian individuals from Russia aged about 6 to 100 years. Ten milliliters of peripheral blood were drawn from each donor into EDTA-treated Vacutainer tubes. Ficoll-Paque density-gradient centrifugation was used to isolate PBMCs, with at least 6.5 million per sample. Total RNA was extracted from PBMCs with Trizol reagent, with at least 5 micrograms obtained per sample. For every donor, an aliquot of PBMCs went through flow cytometry to measure the percentages of naive CD45RAhigh/CD27high T cells. Regarding this clonotype: Its cognate antigen has yet to be identified. One base away there is no much larger clone; base qualities are not given.

Material for sequencing was blood. This TCR was sampled from a man between 40 and 49 years old in good health.

The CDR3 loop reads CASSSRDRAANYGYTF. The DNA sequence is as follows: TGTGCCAGCAGCTCCCGGGACAGGGCGGCTAACTATGGCTACACCTTC. The chain couples TRBV11-1 to TRBJ1-2, with 9 bases in between that match TRBD1. Ends trimmed: V by 4 bases, J by 0 bases; bases unmatched to a gene: 6. There are 16 amino acids in the CDR3, from cysteine to phenylalanine inclusive. The retained sequence is limited to the CDR3, 48 bases, with the frame set at the first base. From a lookup of the germline V gene (reference sequence), CDR1 and CDR2 are SGHAT and FQDESV.